The T cell receptor beta chain under discussion was sequenced for a study of CD8+CD57+ T cells in acquired aplastic anemia. Regarding the study as a whole: The number of CD8+ CDR3 sequences shared by patients and controls was twenty-nine. Any difference that existed in CD8+ Simpson's diversity between patients and controls was not significant.

Genomic DNA, the template, was used for profiling of the TCR beta VDJ and CDR3. Using its own MiXCR run on the reads, TCRdb lists one record per CDR3 protein. This sample has under 350,000 distinct CDR3 sequences, with 55% to 65% found just once. This CDR3 is 15 amino acids long. V dropped 3 bases and J dropped 1 base, with 15 bases sitting between them. CDR1 DFQATT and CDR2 SNEGSKA come from the germline V gene (reference sequence). A note on this clonotype: Its specificity is unknown.

The V call is TRBV20-1, the J call TRBJ1-2; no clear D. The sequence derives from a human donor with severe aplastic anemia or a healthy control (not recorded which). Sequencing was performed on sorted CD4+, CD8+, or CD8+CD57+ T cells (not recorded which) from PBMCs. The CDR3 is CSASAAPMINYGYTF. Here the CDR3 DNA reads TGCAGTGCTAGCGCCGCCCCGATGATTAACTATGGCTACACCTTC.